The 14 T cell receptor beta chains in this list originate from one sample, sequenced in a study of blood T cell repertoires in COVID-19. The protocol was immunoSEQ multiplex PCR, while the TCRdb copy is restricted to in-frame clones and leaves out a portion. Among just over 650,000 clones listed, approximately 90% were seen once. The sequenced material came from peripheral blood. Receptor source: a woman aged 18-29 years with acute or convalescent COVID-19.

The chain is built from TRBV28 and TRBJ1-6; D gene unclear. Per germline, CDR1 MDHEN and CDR2 SYDVKM. V dropped 3 bases and J dropped 4 bases, with 10 bases sitting between them. This CDR3 has 15 residues. The CDR3 DNA is TGTGCCAGCAGTTTCCCAGGAGGGTATAATTCACCCCTCCACTTT. Translated, it gives CASSFPGGYNSPLHF. Combining the CDR3 with reference TRBV28 and TRBJ1-6 gives the whole variable domain DVKVTQSSRYLVKRTGEKVFLECVQDMDHENMFWYRQDPGLGLRLIYFSYDVKMKEKGDIPEGYSVSREKKERFSLILESASTNQTSMYLCASSFPGGYNSPLHFGNGTRLTVT.

This clone was observed a few times. The chain is built from TRBV30 and TRBJ1-2; no reliable D call. The CDR3 spans 11 residues. V was pared by 4 bases and J by 4 bases, with 7 bases between. Germline V lookup: CDR1 GTSNPN, CDR2 SVGIG (reference sequence). CDR3 sequence reads: CAWTGRYGYTF. As DNA, the CDR3 is TGTGCCTGGACAGGTCGCTATGGCTACACCTTC.

This chain uses TRBV11-2 with TRBJ1-1, with D tentatively TRBD1 (5 bases). Deletions cut 2 bases from V and 5 bases from J, with 9 bases between. CDR1 and CDR2 from the germline V gene are SGHAT and FQNNGV. The CDR3 runs 13 residues. The CDR3 nucleotides read TGTGCCAGCAGCTTACAGGGTATGACTGAAGCTTTCTTT. Protein product: CASSLQGMTEAFF.

J is TRBJ1-2 and V is TRBV27, with D maybe TRBD1 (6 bases). CDR1 MNHEY and CDR2 SMNVEV come from the germline V gene (reference sequence). CDR3 length equals 15 residues. Trimming pared 4 bases from V and 6 bases from J, leaving 18 bases between. The CDR3 DNA reads TGTGCCAGCAGTTGGAATTCAGGGGCACTTGATGGCTACACCTTC. Protein product: CASSWNSGALDGYTF.

The J gene is TRBJ1-2, the V gene TRBV7-9, with D unresolved. Germline loops: CDR1 SEHNR, CDR2 FQNEAQ (reference sequence). Trimming left V 0 bases short and J 8 bases short, with 7 bases between. There are 12 residues in the CDR3. Here the CDR3 reads CASSLALRGYTF. The CDR3, as DNA: TGTGCCAGCAGCTTAGCATTGCGGGGCTACACCTTC.

The DNA for the CDR3 is TGTGCCAGCAGTCCGGACAGGGGTTCCCAAGAGACCCAGTACTTC. Translation: CASSPDRGSQETQYF. The chain has TRBV2 and TRBJ2-5; 9 bases fit TRBD1. V lost 5 bases and J lost 1; bases outside the gene matches: 5. The length of the CDR3 is 15 residues. Germline V gene data show CDR1 as SNHLY and CDR2 as FYNNEI.

The chain carries TRBV28 and TRBJ2-7, with D unresolved. This CDR3 is built from 14 residues. CDR1 and CDR2 (germline): MDHEN, SYDVKM. With 3 bases removed from V and 0 bases from J, the gap between germline ends came to 9 bases. For the CDR3, the DNA is TGTGCCAGCAGTTTTGGCCATTTCTCCTACGAGCAGTACTTC. The encoded protein is CASSFGHFSYEQYF.

This rearrangement joins TRBV10-3 to TRBJ1-4, with 9 bases identical to TRBD1. Germline CDR1 is ENHRY and CDR2 is SYGVKD. The CDR3 runs to 17 residues. The V gene end was trimmed by 10 bases and the J gene end by 4 bases; junction bases not matched to a gene: 16. The CDR3 region has the DNA TGTGCCACCGGACAGGGGAGGGACTTGGACCTTAATGAAAAACTGTTTTTT. Translated: CATGQGRDLDLNEKLFF.

The genes are TRBV4-1 and TRBJ2-2, with 7 positions matching TRBD2. V shed 4 bases and J 1 base; nucleotides not matched to a gene: 12. Germline CDR1 is MGHRA and CDR2 is YSYEKL. CDR3 size: 18 residues. The DNA of the CDR3 is TGCGCCAGCAGCCTCCGCTCTCAGGGCGGGGGGAACACCGGGGAGCTGTTTTTT. Translating gives CASSLRSQGGGNTGELFF.

The V and J genes are TRBV9 and TRBJ1-2, with D uncertain. The CDR3 is 14 amino acids. V was clipped by 4 bases and J by 4 bases, with 14 bases between them. CDR1 and CDR2 (germline): SGDLS, YYNGEE. CDR3 sequence reads: CASSYSDTAYGYTF. CDR3 sequence (DNA): TGTGCCAGCAGCTACTCCGATACTGCCTATGGCTACACCTTC.

CDR3 bases: TGTGCCAGCAGTCTGGACAGGGGGGTCAATCAGCCCCAGCATTTT. This encodes CASSLDRGVNQPQHF. The V call is TRBV27, the J call TRBJ1-5, with 10 nucleotides matching TRBD1. CDR3 size: 15 residues. Germline CDR1 is MNHEY and CDR2 is SMNVEV (reference sequence). V gave up 5 bases and J gave up 3 bases; unmatched junction bases: 4.

This chain joins TRBV5-4 and TRBJ2-6; D is ambiguous. The V gene's germline CDR1 is SGHNT and CDR2 YYREEE (reference sequence). The V gene lost 0 bases and the J gene lost 2 bases, with 6 bases spanning the gap. This CDR3 has 15 residues. This CDR3 is CASSLVAPGANVLTF. The CDR3 DNA follows: TGTGCCAGCAGCTTGGTAGCCCCTGGGGCCAACGTCCTGACTTTC. Combining the CDR3 with reference TRBV5-4 and TRBJ2-6 gives the whole variable domain ETGVTQSPTHLIKTRGQQVTLRCSSQSGHNTVSWYQQALGQGPQFIFQYYREEENGRGNFPPRFSGLQFPNYSSELNVNALELDDSALYLCASSLVAPGANVLTFGAGSRLTVL.

The V gene is TRBV30, the J gene TRBJ1-1; 7 bases line up with TRBD1. Trimming took 0 bases from V and 5 from J; bases not matched to a gene: 9. CDR1 and CDR2 (germline): GTSNPN, SVGIG (reference sequence). The CDR3 has 15 amino acids. The CDR3 DNA follows: TGTGCCTGGAGTGTACAAGGGGGCGGAATAACTGAAGCTTTCTTT. Translating it yields CAWSVQGGGITEAFF.

The V gene is TRBV27, the J gene TRBJ1-2, with D maybe TRBD1 (5 bases). CDR3 length: 17 amino acids. The germline V gene has CDR1 MNHEY and CDR2 SMNVEV (reference sequence). The V end was cut by 3 bases, the J end by 2 bases, with 19 bases between. The CDR3 reads CASSFDPPGGTNYGYTF. CDR3 in DNA: TGTGCCAGCAGTTTCGACCCCCCTGGGGGGACCAACTATGGCTACACCTTC.